By share, the clone carrying this T cell receptor beta chain counts as medium-sized. Its antigen is unidentified. Specified treatment: approximately 9-day PBMC culture with coronavirus spike peptide pools or control peptides (ViraFEST assay). The sample is drawn from a study of vaccination and CD4 T cells after COVID-19. Study-level points and caveats: Counts of SARS-CoV-2-reactive clonotypes had a median that went from about 20 to 38, a nonsignificant change. Convalescent patients saw a median 86.3% of their reactive clones show up only after vaccination.

The CDR3 is made up of 17 amino acids. In germline, CDR1 is MNHEY, CDR2 SVGAGI. V was pared by 4 bases and J by 6 bases, with 8 bases of the junction left unmatched. An Oncomine TCR Beta short-read assay was used to sequence the DNA from cultured CD4+ T cells. TCRdb reprocessed the PCR reads with MiXCR, giving one entry per CDR3 protein. The sample shows around 16,000 distinct CDR3 sequences, around 72% of them seen only once. The rearrangement uses TRBV6-5 and TRBJ2-4, with 14 bases identical to TRBD2. The sample consisted of CD4+ T cells from blood, cultured in vitro. The origin of this receptor is a human donor who had recovered from COVID-19. CDR3: CASSSGTSGSGGNIQYF. The CDR3 DNA sequence: TGTGCCAGCAGTTCCGGGACTAGCGGGAGCGGTGGAAACATTCAGTACTTC.